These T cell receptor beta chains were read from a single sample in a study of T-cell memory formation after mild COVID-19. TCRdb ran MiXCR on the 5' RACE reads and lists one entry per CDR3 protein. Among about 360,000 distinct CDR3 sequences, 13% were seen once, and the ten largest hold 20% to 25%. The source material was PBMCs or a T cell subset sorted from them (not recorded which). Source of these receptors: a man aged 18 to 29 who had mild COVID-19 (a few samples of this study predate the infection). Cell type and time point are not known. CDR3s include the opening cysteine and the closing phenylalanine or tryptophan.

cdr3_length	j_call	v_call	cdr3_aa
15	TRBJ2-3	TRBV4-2	CASSQVSAAGDTQYF
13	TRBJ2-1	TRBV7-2	CASSFRRGPEQFF
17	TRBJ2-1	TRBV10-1	CASRGSGGSSSYNEQFF
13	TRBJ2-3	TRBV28	CASEAGGADTQYF
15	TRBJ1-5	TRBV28	CASSVGDRANQPQHF
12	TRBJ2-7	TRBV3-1	CASSQGPGEQYF
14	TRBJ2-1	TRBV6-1	CASEPGTGLHEQFF
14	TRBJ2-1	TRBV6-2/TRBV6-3	CASSPQGAGNEQFF
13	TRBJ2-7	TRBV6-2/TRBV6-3	CASSPGGQGEQYF
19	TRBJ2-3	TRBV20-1	CSASVASGGQLTSTDTQYF
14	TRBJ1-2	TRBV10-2	CASRGTGGGGGYTF
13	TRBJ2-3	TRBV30	CAWNRVRGDTQYF
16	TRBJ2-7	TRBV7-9	CASSLPQRGNSYEQYF
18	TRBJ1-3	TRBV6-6	CASRDPGQGDLSGNTIYF
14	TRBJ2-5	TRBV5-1	CASSLDRGKETQYF
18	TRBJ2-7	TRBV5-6	CASSFYRGLPLEYYEQYF
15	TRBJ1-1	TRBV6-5	CASSNPSGVGTEAFF